What follows describes a single T cell receptor (beta chain). As yet, its antigen is unknown. This entry is derived from a study of cytomegalovirus exposure and HLA in healthy donors. General study results and limits: With later analysis, a missense DCLRE1C variant became linked to TCR beta V- and J-gene trimming. When presence/absence was analysed, sequencing depth was taken to be roughly uniform across donors. In a later analysis, parvovirus B19, influenza, CMV and Epstein-Barr virus appeared linked to several top co-occurrence clusters.

Primers included in the PCR were 60 Vbeta and 13 Jbeta primers. This table comes from immunoSEQ multiplex PCR, and its TCRdb copy is limited to in-frame clones, with some not included. The data contain approximately 120,000 clones, 81% of them singletons. The CDR3 loop spans 18 amino acids. The V and J ends lost 5 bases and 3 bases, in that order; junction bases with no gene match: 16. In germline, CDR1 is SGHAT, CDR2 FQNNGV. This clonotype originated in a man aged 18 to 35 in good health and CMV-seronegative. The sequenced sample consisted of PBMCs. The gene calls are TRBV11-2 and TRBJ2-7; 10 bases agree with TRBD2. The DNA for the CDR3 is TGTGCCAGCAGCCCGATAAATTTGGCAGCGGGGGGGATCTACGAGCAGTACTTC. Encoded protein: CASSPINLAAGGIYEQYF.